These T cell receptor beta chains were read from a single sample in a study of blood T cell repertoires in COVID-19. This table comes from immunoSEQ multiplex PCR, and its TCRdb copy is limited to in-frame clones, with some not included. The repertoire holds 200,000 to 250,000 clones, around 83% seen once, with more than 8.5% in the top ten. Input material: peripheral blood. The source is a woman in her fifties or sixties with COVID-19, enrolled during active disease. The conserved cysteine and the conserved F or W are not part of the CDR3 here.

v_gene	j_gene	CDR3aa
TRBV29-1	TRBJ1-2	SVAGGEANYGYT
TRBV27	TRBJ1-2	ASSDGGAYGYT
TRBV29-1	TRBJ2-3	SADRSTDTQY
TRBV9	TRBJ2-3	ASSSGTGPTDTQY
TRBV9	TRBJ2-1	ASSVGTSGYNEQF
TRBV12-3/TRBV12-4	TRBJ1-1	ASSYRRGHKAF
TRBV28	TRBJ1-5	ASSLTGSQPQH
TRBV30	TRBJ1-3	AWSPRGRVAGNTIY
TRBV9	TRBJ1-4	ASSPREGAVEKLF
TRBV4-3	TRBJ1-4	ASSQDRSATNEKLF
TRBV10-3	TRBJ1-2	ATDSGYGYT
TRBV5-4	TRBJ2-1	ASSLALAGGTNEQF
TRBV7-6	TRBJ2-1	ASSFVGDRGSGEQF
TRBV3-1/TRBV3-2	TRBJ1-1	ASSQDHPDTEAF
TRBV7-9	TRBJ2-7	ASSPGTDYEQY
TRBV21-1	TRBJ1-2	ASSKSAQGLYNGYT
TRBV10-3	TRBJ1-6	AISEGGGSYNSPLH
TRBV5-1	TRBJ2-3	ASSQGQGLDTQY
TRBV6-1	TRBJ1-5	ASSEVSQGPQH
TRBV7-9	TRBJ1-1	ASSLSGTGNTEAF
TRBV5-1	TRBJ2-4	ASSSGQGAKNIQY
TRBV6-6	TRBJ2-2	ATSPQQDTGELF
TRBV5-4	TRBJ1-6	ASSFGGHIDNSPLH
TRBV19	TRBJ2-1	ASSPGGTTNEQF
TRBV5-4	TRBJ2-4	ASSLAGGRNIQY
TRBV7-8	TRBJ1-2	ASSSYSYGYT
TRBV5-4	TRBJ2-2	ASSLRTNTGELF
TRBV10-3	TRBJ2-3	AISEPLGPTDTQY
TRBV3-1/TRBV3-2	TRBJ2-3	ASSGLAGAADTQY
TRBV9	TRBJ2-2	ASSVEPDPGTGELF
TRBV19	TRBJ2-7	ASSINRDSVYEQY
TRBV29-1	TRBJ2-1	SVTRTGSGNEQF
TRBV2	TRBJ2-5	ASSEGQWGETQY
TRBV11-3	TRBJ2-1	ASSLDITSSYNEQF
TRBV29-1	TRBJ2-7	SVEEYSFSYEQY
TRBV3-1/TRBV3-2	TRBJ1-5	ASSQGRGSLGPQH
TRBV24-1	TRBJ2-1	ATSDYSTSGARDEQF
TRBV10-1	TRBJ2-1	ASSAQGSGEQF
TRBV13	TRBJ2-7	ASSLQGAVSYEQY
TRBV11-2	TRBJ2-3	ASSLEPRTDTQY
TRBV5-5	TRBJ2-1	ASSFVGQGNNEQF
TRBV5-4	TRBJ1-1	ASSSYMNTEAF
TRBV30	TRBJ1-1	AWSFSVNTEAF
TRBV7-3	TRBJ1-1	ASSLRDRGRSGTEAF
TRBV11-3	TRBJ2-3	ASSLALAGASTDTQY
TRBV1	TRBJ1-2	TSSHRGYGYT
TRBV7-2	TRBJ1-6	ASSPLDRVNSPLH